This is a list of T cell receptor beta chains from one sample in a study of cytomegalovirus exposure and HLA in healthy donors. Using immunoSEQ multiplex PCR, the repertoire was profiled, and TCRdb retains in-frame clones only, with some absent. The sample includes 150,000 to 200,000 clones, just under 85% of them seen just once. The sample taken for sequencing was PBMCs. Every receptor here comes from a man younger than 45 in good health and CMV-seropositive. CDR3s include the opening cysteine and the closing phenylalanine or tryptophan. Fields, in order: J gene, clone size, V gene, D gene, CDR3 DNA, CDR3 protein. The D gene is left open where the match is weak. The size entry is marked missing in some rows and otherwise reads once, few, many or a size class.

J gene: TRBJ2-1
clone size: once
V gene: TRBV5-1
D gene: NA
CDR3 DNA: TGCGCCAGCAGCGGAGGGGCTTCCGAGCAGTTCTTC
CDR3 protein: CASSGGASEQFF

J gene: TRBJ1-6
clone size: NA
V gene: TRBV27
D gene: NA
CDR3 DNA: TGTGCCAGCAGTTTATTAGGACGGGGGGGGCATAATTCACCCCTCCACTTT
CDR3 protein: CASSLLGRGGHNSPLHF

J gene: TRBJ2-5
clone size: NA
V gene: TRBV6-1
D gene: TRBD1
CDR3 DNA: TGTGCCAGCGACGGCAGGGGGAGTCAAGAGACCCAGTACTTC
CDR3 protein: CASDGRGSQETQYF

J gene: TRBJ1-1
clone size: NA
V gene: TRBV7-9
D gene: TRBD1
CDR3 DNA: TGTGCCAGCAGCCCACGGGACAGGGAGAACACTGAAGCTTTCTTT
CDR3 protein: CASSPRDRENTEAFF

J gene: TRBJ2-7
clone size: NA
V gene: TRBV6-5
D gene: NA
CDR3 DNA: TGTGCCAGCAGCCCCAGGGGCGAAACCTACGAGCAGTACTTC
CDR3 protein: CASSPRGETYEQYF

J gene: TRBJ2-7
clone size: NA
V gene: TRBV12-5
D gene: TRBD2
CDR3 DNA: TGTGCTAGTGGTTTGCCTGGACTAGCCAGCTACGAGCAGTACTTC
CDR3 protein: CASGLPGLASYEQYF

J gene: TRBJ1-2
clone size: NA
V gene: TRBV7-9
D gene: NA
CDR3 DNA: TGTGCCAGCAGCTTAAATGTCGGGGGCTATGGCTACACCTTC
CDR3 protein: CASSLNVGGYGYTF

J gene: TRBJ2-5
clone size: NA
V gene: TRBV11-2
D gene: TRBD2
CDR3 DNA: TGTGCCAGCAGCTTATCCGCGGGGGGGCGAGGAGAGACCCAGTACTTC
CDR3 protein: CASSLSAGGRGETQYF

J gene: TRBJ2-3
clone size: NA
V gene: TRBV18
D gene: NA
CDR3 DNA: TGTGCCAGCTCACCACCTTACACAGATACGCAGTATTTT
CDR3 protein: CASSPPYTDTQYF

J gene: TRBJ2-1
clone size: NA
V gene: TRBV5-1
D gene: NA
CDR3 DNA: TGCGCCAGCAGCGAAGCGGACAGATTCGATGAGCAGTTCTTC
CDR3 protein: CASSEADRFDEQFF

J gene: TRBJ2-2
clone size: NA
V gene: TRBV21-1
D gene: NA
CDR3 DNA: TGTGCCAGCAGCAAAGGTGGACATTACTTCACCGGGGAGCTGTTTTTT
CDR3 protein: CASSKGGHYFTGELFF

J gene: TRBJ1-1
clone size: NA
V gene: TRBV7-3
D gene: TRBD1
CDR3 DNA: TGTGCCAGCAGCTTAACCGGGACAGCGGAAGCTTTCTTT
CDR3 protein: CASSLTGTAEAFF

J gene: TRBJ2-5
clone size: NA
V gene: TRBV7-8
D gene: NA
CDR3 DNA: TGTGCCAGCAGCTTAGTGGGCACCCCGGCCCAGTACTTC
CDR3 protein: CASSLVGTPAQYF

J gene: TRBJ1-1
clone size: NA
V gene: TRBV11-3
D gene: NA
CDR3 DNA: TGTGCCAGCAGCTTATCAGGGTGGGACACTGAAGCTTTCTTT
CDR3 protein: CASSLSGWDTEAFF

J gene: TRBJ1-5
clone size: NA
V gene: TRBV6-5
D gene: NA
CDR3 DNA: TGTGCCAGCAGCAACAGCAGGGCCAATCAGCCCCAGCATTTT
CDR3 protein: CASSNSRANQPQHF

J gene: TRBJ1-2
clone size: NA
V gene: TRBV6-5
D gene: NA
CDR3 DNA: TGTGCCAGCAGTCCCGCGGGGGGCGGCTATGGCTACACCTTC
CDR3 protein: CASSPAGGGYGYTF

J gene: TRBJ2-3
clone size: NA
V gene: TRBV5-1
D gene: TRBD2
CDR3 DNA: TGCGCCAGCAGCGGGAGACTAGCGGGGACCGCCGGTACGCAGTATTTT
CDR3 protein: CASSGRLAGTAGTQYF

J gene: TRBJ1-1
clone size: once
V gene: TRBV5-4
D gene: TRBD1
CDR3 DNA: TGTGCCAGCAGCTCCGGGACAGGGGCTGTTGAAGCTTTCTTT
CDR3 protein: CASSSGTGAVEAFF

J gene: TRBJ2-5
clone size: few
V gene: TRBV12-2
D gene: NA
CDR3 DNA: TGTGGAAATACAGGGGGGTTAAAAGAGACCCAGTACTTC
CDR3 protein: CGNTGGLKETQYF

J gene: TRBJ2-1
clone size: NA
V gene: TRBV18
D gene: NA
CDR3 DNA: TGTGCCAGCACACCACCGAGCTCCTACAATGAGCAGTTCTTC
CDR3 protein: CASTPPSSYNEQFF